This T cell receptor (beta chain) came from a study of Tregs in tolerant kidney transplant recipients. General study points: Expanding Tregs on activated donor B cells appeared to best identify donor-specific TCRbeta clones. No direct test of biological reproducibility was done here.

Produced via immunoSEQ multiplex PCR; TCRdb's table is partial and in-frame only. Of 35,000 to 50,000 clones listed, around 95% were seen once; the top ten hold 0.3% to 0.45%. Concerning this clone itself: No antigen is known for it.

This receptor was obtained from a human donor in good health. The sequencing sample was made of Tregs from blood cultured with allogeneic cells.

The CDR3 spells CASSLVGRAYGYTF. The CDR3 DNA sequence: TGCGCCAGCAGCTTGGTGGGCAGGGCCTATGGCTACACCTTC. The rearrangement joins TRBV5-1 to TRBJ1-2, with a tentative D call TRBD1 (5 bases). Looked up from germline, CDR1 is SGHRS and CDR2 is YFSETQ. V lost 0 bases, J lost 4 bases, and 10 bases lay in between. CDR3 length: 14 amino acids.